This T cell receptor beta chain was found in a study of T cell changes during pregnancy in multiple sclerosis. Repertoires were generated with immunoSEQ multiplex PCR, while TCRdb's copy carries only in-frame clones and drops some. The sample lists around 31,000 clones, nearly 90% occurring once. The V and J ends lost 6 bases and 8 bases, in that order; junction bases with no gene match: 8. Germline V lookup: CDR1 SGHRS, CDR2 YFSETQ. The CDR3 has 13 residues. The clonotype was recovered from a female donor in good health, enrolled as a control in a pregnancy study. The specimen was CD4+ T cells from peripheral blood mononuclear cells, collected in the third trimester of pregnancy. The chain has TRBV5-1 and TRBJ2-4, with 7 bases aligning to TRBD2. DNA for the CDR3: TGCGCCAGCAATGGGGGGGTGGAGGACATTCAGTACTTC. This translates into CASNGGVEDIQYF.